This T cell receptor beta chain was sequenced for a study of shared clonotypes between healthy human individuals. There are 14 residues in the CDR3. V was clipped by 0 bases and J by 7 bases, with 10 bases between them. Germline V CDR1 and CDR2: SGHRS, YFSETQ. As regards this clone: The antigen is not known.

TCRdb keeps only in-frame clones here, not all; method: immunoSEQ multiplex PCR. The table shows about 2.5 million clones, with roughly 90% occurring only once. Overall study findings and caveats: As a rule, naive subsets had a larger estimated richness than memory subsets.

The sample comprised naive CD4+ T cells from PBMCs. The subset denotes: CD45RA+ positively selected. The sequence derives from a young man in good health. Some clones in this sample may be carry-over from other donors' samples. The V gene is TRBV5-1, the J gene TRBJ1-4; a possible D gene is TRBD1 (5 bases). CDR3 sequence (DNA): TGCGCCAGCAGCTTGGGGACATCCCCTGAAAAACTGTTTTTT. It translates to CASSLGTSPEKLFF.